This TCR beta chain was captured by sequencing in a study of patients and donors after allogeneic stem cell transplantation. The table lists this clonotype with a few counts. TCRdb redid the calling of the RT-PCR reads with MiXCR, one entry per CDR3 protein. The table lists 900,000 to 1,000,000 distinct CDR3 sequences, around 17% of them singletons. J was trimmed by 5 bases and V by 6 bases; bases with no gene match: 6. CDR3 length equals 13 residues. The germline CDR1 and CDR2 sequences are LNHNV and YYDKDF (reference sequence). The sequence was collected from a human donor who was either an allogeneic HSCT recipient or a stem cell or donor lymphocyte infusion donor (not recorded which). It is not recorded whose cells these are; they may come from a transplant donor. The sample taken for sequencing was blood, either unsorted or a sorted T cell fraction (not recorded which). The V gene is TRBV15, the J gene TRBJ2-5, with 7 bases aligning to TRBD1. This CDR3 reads CATSNDREETQYF. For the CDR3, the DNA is TGTGCCACCAGTAATGACAGGGAGGAGACCCAGTACTTC.